This T cell receptor beta chain was obtained from a study of T-cell memory formation after mild COVID-19. The sample holds a few counts of this clonotype. Each CDR3 protein is one row after TCRdb ran MiXCR on the 5' RACE reads. Of roughly 150,000 distinct CDR3 sequences listed, roughly 15% were seen once; the top ten hold roughly 13%. The CDR3 covers 15 residues. Per germline, CDR1 MNHEY and CDR2 SVGAGI. V dropped 5 bases and J dropped 0 bases, with 14 bases sitting between them. This sequence originates from an adult woman who had mild COVID-19 (a few samples of this study predate the infection). Cell type and time point are not known. The V and J genes are TRBV6-5 and TRBJ2-7; D possibly corresponds to TRBD1 (5 bases). The sequencing input was PBMCs or a T cell subset sorted from them (not recorded which). In nucleotides, the CDR3 is TGTGCCAGCAGTAATCAGGGCGAACTCTCCTACGAGCAGTACTTC. It is translated as CASSNQGELSYEQYF.